The 20 T cell receptor beta chains given below trace back to one sample, sequenced in a study of T cells in Graves' hyperthyroidism and ophthalmopathy. Template material for amplifying TCR beta CDR3 regions consisted of RNA transcripts. The TCR CDR3 was amplified in a first-round RT-PCR using the HTBI primer set. TCRdb re-derived calls from the multiplex PCR reads in MiXCR, one entry per CDR3 protein. The sample consists of about 24,000 distinct CDR3 sequences, about half of them appearing once. Sequenced material: blood. The origin of the receptors is a middle-aged woman with Graves' hyperthyroidism that later progressed to Graves' ophthalmopathy.

The gene calls are TRBV20-1 and TRBJ2-7; D is unresolved. Germline V gene sequence: CDR1 DFQATT, CDR2 SNEGSKA (reference sequence). V lost 2 bases to trimming and J lost 4 bases, with 6 bases between them. The CDR3 contains 11 residues. CDR3 coding DNA: TGCAGTGCTAGACACGGTTACGAGCAGTACTTC. Its translation is CSARHGYEQYF.

This chain joins TRBV7-9 and TRBJ2-5; no firm D call. Trimming shortened V by 6 bases and J by 2 bases, and 13 bases separated the two germline ends. Germline loops: CDR1 SEHNR, CDR2 FQNEAQ (reference sequence). The CDR3 is 14 amino acids. CDR3 DNA sequence: TGTGCCAGCAGTTCTCCGTCCTCTCAAGAGACCCAGTACTTC. It codes for CASSSPSSQETQYF.

The sample holds many counts of this clonotype. The rearrangement links TRBV6-1 to TRBJ2-1; no clear D. Germline assignment: CDR1 MNHNS and CDR2 SASEGT. The CDR3 is 16 residues long. Trimming removed 4 bases at V and 4 bases at J, with 17 bases between. CDR3 loop: CASSGITDGRYNEQFF. The CDR3, as DNA: TGTGCCAGCAGTGGCATCACCGACGGCAGGTACAATGAGCAGTTCTTC.

The DNA of the CDR3 is TGTGCCGGCTGTCCCCCCCATACTAGCGGGACCACAGATACGCAGTATTTT. The encoded protein is CAGCPPHTSGTTDTQYF. The chain uses TRBV6-2 or TRBV6-3 and TRBJ2-3, with 10 bases fitting TRBD2. The CDR3 is 17 amino acids. Trimming cost V 11 bases and J 2 bases; bases outside gene matches: 16. Germline values: CDR1 MNHEY, CDR2 SVGEGT.

The V call is TRBV20-1, the J call TRBJ2-1; 12 bases are shared with TRBD2. The length of the CDR3 is 16 residues. Trimming at V came to 5 bases and at J to 2 bases, leaving 7 bases not matched to a gene. The germline gives CDR1 DFQATT, CDR2 SNEGSKA (reference sequence). The CDR3 reads CSAALTSGRTYNEQFF. In nucleotides, the CDR3 is TGCAGTGCTGCGTTAACTAGCGGGAGGACCTACAATGAGCAGTTCTTC.

V usage is TRBV20-1 and J usage is TRBJ1-2; no firm D call. Trimming took 2 bases from V and 5 from J, leaving 9 bases between them. Germline V gives CDR1 DFQATT, CDR2 SNEGSKA (reference sequence). This CDR3 has 12 amino acids. This CDR3 is CSARPRGYGYTF. CDR3 bases: TGCAGTGCTAGACCACGGGGTTATGGCTACACCTTC.

The chain recombines TRBV7-9 with TRBJ1-1, with D maybe TRBD1 (5 bases). Between the trimmed V and J ends, which lost 5 bases and 9 bases, there was a span of 19 bases. The length of the CDR3 is 14 residues. CDR1 is SEHNR and CDR2 is FQNEAQ in the germline V gene (reference sequence). The CDR3 coding sequence is TGTGCCAGCAGCCTATTGACAGTGAGAAGAAAAGCTTTCTTT. The encoded protein is CASSLLTVRRKAFF. Filled out from reference TRBV7-9 and TRBJ1-1, the complete variable domain reads DTGVSQNPRHKITKRGQNVTFRCDPISEHNRLYWYRQTLGQGPEFLTYFQNEAQLEKSRLLSDRFSAERPKGSFSTLEIQRTEQGDSAMYLCASSLLTVRRKAFFGQGTRLTVV.

V and J are TRBV7-2 and TRBJ2-1; no firm D call. The CDR3 has 14 amino acids. Germline values: CDR1 SGHTA, CDR2 FQGNSA. V was clipped by 1 base and J by 7 bases, with 11 bases between them. CDR3 DNA sequence: TGTGCCAGCAGCTTAGTACGAGTCACGAATGAGCAGTTCTTC. Encoded protein: CASSLVRVTNEQFF.

This clonotype turned up a few times. V is TRBV29-1 and J is TRBJ2-5; no reliable D call. Germline CDR1 is SQVTM and CDR2 is ANQGSEA. The CDR3 has 12 amino acids. Trimming removed 6 bases at V and 5 bases at J, with 13 bases between. CDR3 sequence reads: CSVRKGGETQYF. Here the CDR3 DNA reads TGCAGCGTCCGGAAGGGTGGGGAGACCCAGTACTTC.

The rearrangement uses TRBV7-8 and TRBJ1-1; the D is unclear. Germline CDR1 reads SGHVS; CDR2 reads FQNEAQ. The CDR3 totals 13 residues. Trimming took 3 bases from V and 1 from J, leaving 6 bases between them. The chain's CDR3 is CASSLQQNTEAFF. In DNA, the CDR3 is TGTGCCAGCAGCTTGCAGCAGAACACTGAAGCTTTCTTT.

This chain joins TRBV19 and TRBJ2-2; 7 nucleotides agree with TRBD2. Germline CDR1 is LNHDA and CDR2 is SQIVND (reference sequence). Trimming took 5 bases from V and 8 from J; bases not matched to a gene: 14. CDR3 size: 16 residues. CDR3 sequence (DNA): TGTGCCAGTAGTGTCAACCTGGGGGGGTTTGTTGGGGAGCTGTTTTTT. It is translated as CASSVNLGGFVGELFF. Full variable domain (remainder filled in from reference TRBV19 and TRBJ2-2): DGGITQSPKYLFRKEGQNVTLSCEQNLNHDAMYWYRQDPGQGLRLIYYSQIVNDFQKGDIAEGYSVSREKKESFPLTVTSAQKNPTAFYLCASSVNLGGFVGELFFGEGSRLTVL.

The chain is built from TRBV13 and TRBJ2-7; perhaps TRBD1 as D (5 bases). This CDR3 spans 14 amino acids. Trimming shortened V by 2 bases and J by 4 bases, and 12 bases separated the two germline ends. The germline V gene has CDR1 PRHDT and CDR2 FYEKMQ (reference sequence). In DNA, the CDR3 is TGTGCCAGCAGCTTAAGGGGCAGCCCGTACGAGCAGTACTTC. Its protein is CASSLRGSPYEQYF.

This clonotype was observed many times. J is TRBJ2-7 and V is TRBV27, with D tentatively TRBD2 (5 bases). Germline CDR1 and CDR2: MNHEY and SMNVEV (reference sequence). V lost 6 bases and J 3 bases, leaving 15 bases between the germline ends. The CDR3 runs 14 residues. The CDR3 region is CASSSNTGSYEQYF. CDR3 sequence (DNA): TGTGCCAGCAGCTCAAACACGGGGAGCTACGAGCAGTACTTC.

Only a few counts were recorded for this clonotype. The chain joins TRBV7-9 to TRBJ1-3; D is unclear. The germline V gene has CDR1 SEHNR and CDR2 FQNEAQ (reference sequence). The ends were cut back, 2 bases at V and 16 bases at J, with 9 bases in the middle. This CDR3 comprises 10 residues. The CDR3 DNA reads as TGTGCCAGCAGCTTATACAGTGTTTATTTT. The encoded protein is CASSLYSVYF. Complete variable domain (other parts from reference TRBV7-9 and TRBJ1-3): DTGVSQNPRHKITKRGQNVTFRCDPISEHNRLYWYRQTLGQGPEFLTYFQNEAQLEKSRLLSDRFSAERPKGSFSTLEIQRTEQGDSAMYLCASSLYSVYFGEGSWLTVV.

This clonotype was counted many times. The chain links TRBV5-1 to TRBJ2-5; 7 bases are a match to TRBD1. J gave up 9 bases and V 3 bases, and 14 bases lay outside the gene matches. The length of the CDR3 is 15 residues. Germline V lookup: CDR1 SGHRS, CDR2 YFSETQ. Written as DNA, the CDR3 is TGCGCCAGCAGCTCGCGGACAGGAATTCATCAGGCCCAGTACTTC. Its translation is CASSSRTGIHQAQYF.

By share, this clonotype ranks as medium-sized (0.01 to 0.1%). The gene calls are TRBV19 and TRBJ2-7, with unresolved D. This CDR3 contains 14 residues. Germline CDR1 and CDR2: LNHDA and SQIVND (reference sequence). V was clipped by 5 bases and J by 2 bases, with 13 bases between them. CDR3 loop: CASSPRMVPYEQYF. CDR3 DNA sequence: TGTGCCAGTAGTCCCAGGATGGTCCCCTACGAGCAGTACTTC.

This clonotype came up many times. This chain connects TRBV4-1 to TRBJ2-1; D is ambiguous. Germline lookup yields CDR1 MGHRA and CDR2 YSYEKL. Trimming took 4 bases from V and 6 from J, leaving 10 bases between them. The CDR3 sequence is 13 residues long. DNA for the CDR3: TGCGCCAGCAGCCCTAGTCCCTTCAATGAGCAGTTCTTC. It encodes CASSPSPFNEQFF.

This clonotype is medium-sized in the sample. The V call is TRBV19, the J call TRBJ2-3; the D is unclear. Trimming took off 10 bases at V and 2 bases at J, with 16 bases between the two ends. Per the germline V gene, CDR1 is LNHDA and CDR2 is SQIVND (reference sequence). The CDR3 is made up of 14 amino acids. CDR3 sequence (DNA): TGTGCCACCAAGGCGACAATTACCACAGATACGCAGTATTTT. Amino acid sequence: CATKATITTDTQYF.

CDR3 amino acids: CSARPGTSGRANEQFF. The CDR3 coding sequence is TGCAGTGCTAGACCCGGGACTAGCGGGAGGGCCAATGAGCAGTTCTTC. The chain links TRBV20-1 to TRBJ2-1; 16 nucleotides line up with TRBD2. After removal of 2 bases from V and 6 bases from J, the junction contained 4 bases not matched to a gene. This CDR3 comprises 16 residues. Germline V gives CDR1 DFQATT, CDR2 SNEGSKA (reference sequence).

The chain couples TRBV20-1 to TRBJ2-3; 7 bases fit TRBD2. Germline V gene data show CDR1 as DFQATT and CDR2 as SNEGSKA (reference sequence). The CDR3 length is 15 residues. The V segment lost 2 bases and the J segment 11 bases; nucleotides outside the gene matches: 16. The CDR3 DNA is TGCAGTGCTAGATTAGCGGGTCATCTCTACAATGAGCAGTATTTT. Translated: CSARLAGHLYNEQYF.